Presented here are 13 T cell receptor beta chains from one specimen sequenced in a study of Ad26.COV2.S vaccination and SARS-CoV-2 variants. Treatment in this sample: around 19 received Ad26.COV2.S at low or high dose, single or two shots; 5 received placebo; per-sample allocation not given. It was on day 63 after the first vaccine or placebo injection that samples were taken. TCRdb's copy holds only in-frame clones and misses some; the assay was immunoSEQ multiplex PCR. Here the sample spans approximately 460,000 clones, 70% to 90% being singletons. The sequencing here drew on peripheral blood, taken in a trial of Ad26.COV2.S vaccine versus placebo. The receptors derive from a person aged 18-60 years who received the Ad26.COV2.S COVID-19 vaccine or a placebo.

This chain joins TRBV9 and TRBJ2-5; D call uncertain. Germline V lookup: CDR1 SGDLS, CDR2 YYNGEE. The CDR3 totals 15 residues. Deletions cut 0 bases from V and 2 bases from J, with 11 bases between. The CDR3 sequence is CASSVGAGSQETQYF. CDR3 sequence (DNA): TGTGCCAGCAGCGTAGGCGCTGGGTCACAAGAGACCCAGTACTTC. Filled out from reference TRBV9 and TRBJ2-5, the complete variable domain reads DSGVTQTPKHLITATGQRVTLRCSPRSGDLSVYWYQQSLDQGLQFLIQYYNGEERAKGNILERFSAQQFPDLHSELNLSSLELGDSALYFCASSVGAGSQETQYFGPGTRLLVL.

The chain carries TRBV29-1 and TRBJ1-1, with 8 bases aligning to TRBD1. V lost 4 bases to trimming and J lost 6 bases; unmatched junction nucleotides: 10. The CDR3 is 14 amino acids. Per germline, CDR1 SQVTM and CDR2 ANQGSEA. This chain's CDR3 is CSVGEQMGQAEAFF. The CDR3 nucleotides read TGCAGCGTTGGGGAGCAGATGGGACAGGCTGAAGCTTTCTTT.

The V call is TRBV2, the J call TRBJ1-1; maybe TRBD1 (5 bases). V was cut by 10 bases and J by 8 bases, with 11 bases left in between. The CDR3 length is 10 residues. Germline lookup yields CDR1 SNHLY and CDR2 FYNNEI. DNA for the CDR3: TGTGCCACCCAAGACAGAGAAGCTTTCTTT. Translating it yields CATQDREAFF. Filled out from reference TRBV2 and TRBJ1-1, the complete variable domain reads EPEVTQTPSHQVTQMGQEVILRCVPISNHLYFYWYRQILGQKVEFLVSFYNNEISEKSEIFDDQFSVERPDGSNFTLKIRSTKLEDSAMYFCATQDREAFFGQGTRLTVV.

V usage is TRBV11-2 and J usage is TRBJ1-3; possibly TRBD1 for D (5 bases). The V gene lost 4 bases and the J gene lost 3 bases, with 25 bases spanning the gap. The CDR3 extends over 19 amino acids. Germline V lookup: CDR1 SGHAT, CDR2 FQNNGV. CDR3 sequence reads: CASSSIHKTGGTFGNTIYF. For the CDR3, the DNA is TGTGCCAGCAGCTCCATCCATAAGACCGGGGGTACCTTTGGAAACACCATATATTTT.

CDR3 sequence reads: CASSQVTTGELFF. DNA for the CDR3: TGTGCCAGCAGCCAAGTCACAACCGGGGAGCTGTTTTTT. The chain carries TRBV3-1 (or the pseudogene TRBV3-2) and TRBJ2-2; D unresolved. The germline gives CDR1 LGHDT, CDR2 YNNKEL (reference sequence). This CDR3 spans 13 amino acids. Trimming shortened V by 1 base and J by 5 bases, and 5 bases separated the two germline ends.

V is TRBV6-5 and J is TRBJ1-2; D is unresolved. The germline CDR1 and CDR2 sequences are MNHEY and SVGAGI. Deletions cut 6 bases from V and 2 bases from J, with 13 bases between. The CDR3 totals 14 residues. In nucleotides, the CDR3 is TGTGCCAGCAGATTGGGCAGCGTCAACTATGGCTACACCTTC. This translates into CASRLGSVNYGYTF.

V is TRBV5-4 and J is TRBJ1-3, with D uncertain. Trimming stripped 0 bases from V and 0 bases from J, with 10 bases between. From germline, CDR1 is SGHNT and CDR2 YYREEE (reference sequence). The CDR3 spans 16 residues. The CDR3 region has the DNA TGTGCCAGCAGCTTGGGGCCAACGAGCTCTGGAAACACCATATATTTT. Translating it yields CASSLGPTSSGNTIYF.

This clone appeared a single time. The V and J genes are TRBV10-3 and TRBJ2-7; no firm D call. V gave up 0 bases and J gave up 4 bases, with 10 bases separating them. The germline V gene has CDR1 ENHRY and CDR2 SYGVKD. This CDR3 is built from 14 residues. CDR3 sequence: CAISESAIIYEQYF. Here the CDR3 DNA reads TGTGCCATCAGTGAGTCGGCTATAATTTACGAGCAGTACTTC.

The rearrangement uses TRBV30 and TRBJ2-3; D is unresolved. The germline CDR1 and CDR2 sequences are GTSNPN and SVGIG (reference sequence). Trimming cost V 0 bases and J 2 bases, with 12 bases left between them. This CDR3 has 15 residues. The CDR3 loop reads CAWSVNPDPTDTQYF. The DNA for the CDR3 is TGTGCCTGGAGTGTAAACCCCGATCCCACAGATACGCAGTATTTT.

This chain uses TRBV19 with TRBJ2-4; D not resolved. Looked up from germline, CDR1 is LNHDA and CDR2 is SQIVND (reference sequence). With 1 base removed from V and 0 bases from J, the gap between germline ends came to 13 bases. The CDR3 covers 17 residues. The CDR3 nucleotides read TGTGCCAGTAGTATAGTCTTTCCGGACGGAGCCAAAAACATTCAGTACTTC. Encoded protein: CASSIVFPDGAKNIQYF.

This sequence joins TRBV13 and TRBJ1-2; a weak D match, TRBD1 (6 bases). V gave up 5 bases and J gave up 5 bases, with 15 bases separating them. CDR1 PRHDT and CDR2 FYEKMQ come from the germline V gene (reference sequence). CDR3 length: 14 residues. As DNA, the CDR3 is TGTGCCAGCAGCCAAAGGACAGATACGTATGGCTACACCTTC. This translates into CASSQRTDTYGYTF.

In nucleotides, the CDR3 is TGCGCCAGCAGCCAAGGGCCGGGACAGGGGGTGTTCTACCGGGAGCTGTTTTTT. Translating it yields CASSQGPGQGVFYRELFF. The chain joins TRBV4-1 to TRBJ2-2; 11 nucleotides agree with TRBD1. The V segment lost 1 base and the J segment 9 bases; nucleotides outside the gene matches: 13. The CDR3 covers 18 residues. CDR1 and CDR2 from the germline V gene are MGHRA and YSYEKL.

This clone was detected once. This chain uses TRBV25-1 with TRBJ2-7; D uncertain. The germline V and J ends were trimmed by 4 bases and 4 bases, with 5 bases remaining between them. The CDR3 runs 11 residues. Germline V gene data show CDR1 as MGHDK and CDR2 as SYGVNS. CDR3 nucleotides: TGTGCCAGCAGTGTGGGGTACGAGCAGTACTTC. It codes for CASSVGYEQYF.